This TCR beta chain was profiled in a study of T cells after yellow fever vaccination (dated by TCRdb to between 2018 and 2021). General notes on the study: Libraries from fractions with low cell numbers were prepared with the SMART-Seq v4 Ultra Low Input RNA kit. Blood was collected at multiple timepoints before and after primary and secondary immunization, and bulk PBMC replicates and cell subsets were isolated. To follow T-cell clones before and after primary and booster YFV17D yellow fever vaccination, bulk TCR alpha and beta repertoires were sequenced over time. The cohort comprised two healthy male donors, one aged 18 to 29 and one aged 30 to 40 years.

The treatment or condition label, as the study defines it: live attenuated yellow fever vaccine strain. At each blood-draw timepoint, two biological replicates of bulk PBMCs were collected. PBMCs were isolated from peripheral blood using a standard Ficoll-Paque protocol. TriZol was used to extract RNA from bulk PBMCs, from CD4 and CD8 fractions, and from dextramer-positive and dextramer-negative fractions. Points the paper makes about the study in general: A small share of clonotypes was detected in both CD4 and CD8 compartments, with the overlap likely arising from convergent recombination. Because abundant contaminating clonotypes from the bulk population could be contained in FACS-sorted repertoires, computational filtering was required. After the booster, most of the clones that had expanded following primary vaccination were detected again (around 95% of CD4 and 85% to 90% of CD8), which suggests that memory was broadly maintained. The secondary T-cell response was weaker than the primary response but faster, peaking on day 5 instead of day 15. Because only a couple of donors were included in the study, the extent to which the findings can be generalized is limited.

For CDR1 and CDR2, the germline V gene (reference sequence) lists DFQATT and SNEGSKA. Trimming removed 0 bases from V and 2 bases from J, leaving 18 bases between the germline ends. Including cysteine and phenylalanine, the CDR3 has 17 amino acids. The retained sequence is limited to the CDR3, 51 bases, with the frame set at the first base. TCR cDNA was made using 5'RACE template switching, a step that added a universal primer site and unique molecular identifiers. Priming for cDNA synthesis came from both the TCR alpha and TCR beta constant segments. Two PCR steps were used to amplify libraries, with sample barcodes and sequencing adapters being added in the second step. Libraries were sequenced on Illumina HiSeq 2500 (2x100 bp) or NovaSeq (2x150 bp). As for how the authors treated the data: MIGEC handled demultiplexing of reads and collapsing into UMI consensus sequences, while MiXCR performed V(D)J alignment. Using edgeR on replicate PBMC samples, clonotypes were called vaccine-responding if FDR was below 0.01 and the log2 fold change was above 5 up to day 15. Bulk clonotypes were assigned CD4 or CD8 identity according to which sequenced CD4 or CD8 repertoire held them at higher abundance. Starting from the raw public reads, TCRdb applied fastp trimming at Q25, assembled clones with MiXCR and retained in-frame beta chains. Merged by CDR3 protein, the rows form single entries marked with the most common genes and DNA. TCRdb, not the original authors, processed these V and J calls. For this sample there are just under 600,000 distinct CDR3 sequences; about 14% appear just once. The biggest ten clones account for around 15% of the sample.

This clonotype was counted only a few times. Its antigen has not been determined. No much larger clonotype is one base removed from it; base qualities were not supplied. This TCR was sampled from a young man who received the YFV17D yellow fever vaccine. This chain is built from TRBV20-1 and TRBJ2-3; no D gene call is confident. The source material was PBMCs, sampled on the day of the yellow fever booster vaccination. The CDR3 protein: CSARDLLSGRLTDTQYF. The DNA reads as follows: TGCAGTGCTAGAGATCTCTTGTCAGGACGACTCACAGATACGCAGTATTTT.